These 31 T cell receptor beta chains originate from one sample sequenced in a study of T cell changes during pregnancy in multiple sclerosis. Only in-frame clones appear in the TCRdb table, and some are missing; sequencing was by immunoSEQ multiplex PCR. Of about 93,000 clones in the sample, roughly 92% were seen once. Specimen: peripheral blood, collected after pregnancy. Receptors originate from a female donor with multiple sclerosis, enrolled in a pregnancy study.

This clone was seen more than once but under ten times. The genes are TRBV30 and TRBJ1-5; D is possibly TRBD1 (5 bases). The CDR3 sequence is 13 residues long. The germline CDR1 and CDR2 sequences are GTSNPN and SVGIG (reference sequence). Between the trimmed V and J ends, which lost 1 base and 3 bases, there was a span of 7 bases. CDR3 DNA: TGTGCCTGGAGTGACAGGTACAATCAGCCCCAGCATTTT. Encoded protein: CAWSDRYNQPQHF.

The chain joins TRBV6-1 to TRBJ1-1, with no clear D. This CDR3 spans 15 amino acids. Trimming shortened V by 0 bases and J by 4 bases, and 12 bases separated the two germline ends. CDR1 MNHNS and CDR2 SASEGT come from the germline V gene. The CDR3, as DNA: TGTGCCAGCAGTGAAGCCTGGGTGCTAGGCACTGAAGCTTTCTTT. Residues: CASSEAWVLGTEAFF.

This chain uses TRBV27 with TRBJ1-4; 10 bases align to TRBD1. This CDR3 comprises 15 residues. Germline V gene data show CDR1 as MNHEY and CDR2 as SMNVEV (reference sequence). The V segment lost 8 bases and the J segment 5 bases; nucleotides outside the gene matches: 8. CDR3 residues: CASGQRGQGNEKLFF. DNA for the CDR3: TGTGCCAGCGGGCAAAGGGGACAGGGGAATGAAAAACTGTTTTTT.

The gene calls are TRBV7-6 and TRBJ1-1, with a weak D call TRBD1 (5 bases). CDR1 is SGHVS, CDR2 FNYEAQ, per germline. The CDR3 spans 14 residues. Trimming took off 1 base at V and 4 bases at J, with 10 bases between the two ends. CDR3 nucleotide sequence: TGTGCCAGCAGCTTAGGCGGGGGTACCACTGAAGCTTTCTTT. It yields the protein CASSLGGGTTEAFF.

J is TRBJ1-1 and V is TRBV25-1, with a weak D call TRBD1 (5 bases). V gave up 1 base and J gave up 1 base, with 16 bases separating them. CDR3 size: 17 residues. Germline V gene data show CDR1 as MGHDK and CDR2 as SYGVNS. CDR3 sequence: CASSESVGGWANTEAFF. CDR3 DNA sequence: TGTGCCAGCAGTGAATCGGTCGGGGGGTGGGCGAACACTGAAGCTTTCTTT.

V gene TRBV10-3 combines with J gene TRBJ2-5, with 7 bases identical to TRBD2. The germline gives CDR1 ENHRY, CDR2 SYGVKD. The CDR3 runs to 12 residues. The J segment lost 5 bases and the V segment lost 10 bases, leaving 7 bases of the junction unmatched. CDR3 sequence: CATSLGGETQYF. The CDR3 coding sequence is TGTGCCACCTCCCTGGGGGGGGAGACCCAGTACTTC.

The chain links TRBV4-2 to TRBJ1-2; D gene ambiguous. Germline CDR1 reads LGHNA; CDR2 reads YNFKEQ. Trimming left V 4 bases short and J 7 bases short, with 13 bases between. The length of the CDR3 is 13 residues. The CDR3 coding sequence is TGTGCCAGCAGCCGCCTTGGCGGGGTTGGCTACACCTTC. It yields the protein CASSRLGGVGYTF.

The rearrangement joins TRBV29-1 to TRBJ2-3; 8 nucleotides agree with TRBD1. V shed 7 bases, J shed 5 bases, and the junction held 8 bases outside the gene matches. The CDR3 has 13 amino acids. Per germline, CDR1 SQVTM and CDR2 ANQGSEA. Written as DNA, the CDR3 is TGCAGCGCAACGCAGGGGGCAGAAGATACGCAGTATTTT. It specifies CSATQGAEDTQYF.

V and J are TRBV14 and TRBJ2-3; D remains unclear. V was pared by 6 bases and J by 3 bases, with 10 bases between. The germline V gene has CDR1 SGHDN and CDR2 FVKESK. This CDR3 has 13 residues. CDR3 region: CASSLPGTDTQYF. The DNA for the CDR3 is TGTGCCAGCAGTCTCCCCGGGACAGATACGCAGTATTTT.

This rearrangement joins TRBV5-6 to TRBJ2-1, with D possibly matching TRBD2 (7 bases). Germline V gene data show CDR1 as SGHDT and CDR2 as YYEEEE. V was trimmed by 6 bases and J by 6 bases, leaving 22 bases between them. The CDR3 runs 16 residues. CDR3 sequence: CASTSGGAGVGNEQFF. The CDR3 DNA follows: TGTGCCAGCACCAGTGGGGGGGCGGGAGTAGGCAATGAGCAGTTCTTC.

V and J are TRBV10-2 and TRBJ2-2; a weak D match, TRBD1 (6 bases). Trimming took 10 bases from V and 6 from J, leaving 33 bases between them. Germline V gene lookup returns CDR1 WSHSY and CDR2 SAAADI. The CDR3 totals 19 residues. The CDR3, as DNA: TGCGCCAAATCAATTCGAGGTTACAGGGAAATTACCCGGGCCGGGGAGCTGTTTTTT. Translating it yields CAKSIRGYREITRAGELFF.

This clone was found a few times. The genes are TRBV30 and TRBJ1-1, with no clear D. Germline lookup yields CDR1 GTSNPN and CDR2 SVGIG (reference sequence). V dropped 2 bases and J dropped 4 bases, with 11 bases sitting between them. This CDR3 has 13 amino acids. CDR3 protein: CAWSHGVSTEAFF. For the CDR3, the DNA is TGTGCCTGGAGTCACGGGGTTAGCACTGAAGCTTTCTTT.

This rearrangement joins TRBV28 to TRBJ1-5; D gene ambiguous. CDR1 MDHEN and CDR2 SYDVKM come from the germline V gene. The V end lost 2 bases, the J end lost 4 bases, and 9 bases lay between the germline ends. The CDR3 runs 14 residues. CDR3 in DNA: TGTGCCAGCAGTTTAGGGCCGGGAAATCAGCCCCAGCATTTT. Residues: CASSLGPGNQPQHF. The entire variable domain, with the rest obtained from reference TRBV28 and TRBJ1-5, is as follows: DVKVTQSSRYLVKRTGEKVFLECVQDMDHENMFWYRQDPGLGLRLIYFSYDVKMKEKGDIPEGYSVSREKKERFSLILESASTNQTSMYLCASSLGPGNQPQHFGDGTRLSIL.

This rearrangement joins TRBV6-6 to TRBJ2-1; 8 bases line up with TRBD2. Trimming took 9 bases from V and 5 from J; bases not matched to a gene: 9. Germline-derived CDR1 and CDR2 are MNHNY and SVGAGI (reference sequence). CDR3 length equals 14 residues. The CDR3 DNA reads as TGTGCCAGTAACTACGCGGGGGGCCACAATGAGCAGTTCTTC. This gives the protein CASNYAGGHNEQFF.

Here the CDR3 DNA reads TGTGCCAGCAGTGGGACATTTAGCTCCTACGAGCAGTACTTC. Protein sequence: CASSGTFSSYEQYF. This chain connects TRBV6-1 to TRBJ2-7; D might be TRBD1 (5 bases). The CDR3 is 14 amino acids. The germline V gene has CDR1 MNHNS and CDR2 SASEGT. V dropped 4 bases and J dropped 0 bases, with 10 bases sitting between them.

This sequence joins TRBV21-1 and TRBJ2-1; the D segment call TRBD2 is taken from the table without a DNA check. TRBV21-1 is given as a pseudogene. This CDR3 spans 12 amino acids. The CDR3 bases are TGTGCCAGCAGCAAGGGCGGGGATGAGCAGTTCTTC. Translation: CASSKGGDEQFF.

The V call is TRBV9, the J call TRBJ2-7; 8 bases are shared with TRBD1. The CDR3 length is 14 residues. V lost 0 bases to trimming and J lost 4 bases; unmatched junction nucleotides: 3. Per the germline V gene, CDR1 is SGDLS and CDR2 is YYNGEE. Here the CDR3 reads CASSVANRGYEQYF. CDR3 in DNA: TGTGCCAGCAGCGTAGCCAACAGGGGGTACGAGCAGTACTTC.

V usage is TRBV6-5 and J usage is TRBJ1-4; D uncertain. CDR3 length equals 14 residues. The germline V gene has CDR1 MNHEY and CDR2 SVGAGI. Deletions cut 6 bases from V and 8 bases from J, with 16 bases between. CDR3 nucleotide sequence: TGTGCCAGCAGCTCCGGGATTGCTCAAGAAAAACTGTTTTTT. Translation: CASSSGIAQEKLFF.

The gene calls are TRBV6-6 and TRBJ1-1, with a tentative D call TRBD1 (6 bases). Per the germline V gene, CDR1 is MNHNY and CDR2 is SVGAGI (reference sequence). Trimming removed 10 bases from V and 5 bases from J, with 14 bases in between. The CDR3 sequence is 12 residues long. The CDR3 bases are TGTGCCACCTGGAACAGGGTAACTGAAGCTTTCTTT. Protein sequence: CATWNRVTEAFF.

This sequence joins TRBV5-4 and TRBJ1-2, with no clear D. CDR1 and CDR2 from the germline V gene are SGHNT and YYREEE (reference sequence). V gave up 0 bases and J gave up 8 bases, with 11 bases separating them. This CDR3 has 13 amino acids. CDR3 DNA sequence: TGTGCCAGCAGCTTGGACCAGATGCTCGGCTACACCTTC. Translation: CASSLDQMLGYTF.

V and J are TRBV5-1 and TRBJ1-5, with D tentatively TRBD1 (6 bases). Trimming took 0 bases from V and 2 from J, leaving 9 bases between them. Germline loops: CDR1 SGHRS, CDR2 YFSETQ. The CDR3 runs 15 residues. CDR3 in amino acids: CASSLEGQGNQPQHF. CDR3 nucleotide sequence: TGCGCCAGCAGCTTGGAGGGACAAGGCAATCAGCCCCAGCATTTT.

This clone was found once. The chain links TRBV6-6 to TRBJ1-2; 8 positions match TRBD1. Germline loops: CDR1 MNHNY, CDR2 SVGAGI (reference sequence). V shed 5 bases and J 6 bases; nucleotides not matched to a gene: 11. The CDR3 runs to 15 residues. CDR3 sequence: CASSGQGEGGDGYTF. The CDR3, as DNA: TGTGCCAGCAGTGGACAGGGAGAGGGGGGGGATGGCTACACCTTC.

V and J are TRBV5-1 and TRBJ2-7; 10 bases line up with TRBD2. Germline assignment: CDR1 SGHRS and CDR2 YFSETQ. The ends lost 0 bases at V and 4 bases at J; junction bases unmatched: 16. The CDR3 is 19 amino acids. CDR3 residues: CASSLGPSGSPVRNYEQYF. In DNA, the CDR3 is TGCGCCAGCAGCTTGGGGCCTAGCGGGAGTCCAGTCCGAAATTACGAGCAGTACTTC.

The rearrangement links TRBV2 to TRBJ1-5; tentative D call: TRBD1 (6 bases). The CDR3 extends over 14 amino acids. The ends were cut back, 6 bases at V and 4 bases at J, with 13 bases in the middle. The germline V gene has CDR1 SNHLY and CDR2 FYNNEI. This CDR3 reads CASRGPTGNQPQHF. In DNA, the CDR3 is TGTGCCAGCAGGGGGCCAACAGGGAATCAGCCCCAGCATTTT.

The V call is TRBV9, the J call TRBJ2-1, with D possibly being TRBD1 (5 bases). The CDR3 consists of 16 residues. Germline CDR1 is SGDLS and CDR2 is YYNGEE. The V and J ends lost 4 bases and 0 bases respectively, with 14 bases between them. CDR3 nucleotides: TGTGCCAGCAGCCCATCGGACACGAGCTCCTACAATGAGCAGTTCTTC. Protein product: CASSPSDTSSYNEQFF.

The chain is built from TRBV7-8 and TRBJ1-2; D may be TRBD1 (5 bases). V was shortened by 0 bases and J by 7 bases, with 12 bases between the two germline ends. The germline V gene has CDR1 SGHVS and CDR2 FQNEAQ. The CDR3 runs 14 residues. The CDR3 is CASSLAQVWTGYTF. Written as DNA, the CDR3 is TGTGCCAGCAGCTTAGCACAGGTTTGGACTGGCTACACCTTC.

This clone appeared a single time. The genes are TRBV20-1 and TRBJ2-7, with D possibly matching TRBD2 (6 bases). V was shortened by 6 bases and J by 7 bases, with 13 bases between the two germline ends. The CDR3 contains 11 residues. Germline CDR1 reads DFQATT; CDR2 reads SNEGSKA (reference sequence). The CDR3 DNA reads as TGCAGTGCGGACTATCTGGGGGAGCAGTACTTC. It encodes CSADYLGEQYF.

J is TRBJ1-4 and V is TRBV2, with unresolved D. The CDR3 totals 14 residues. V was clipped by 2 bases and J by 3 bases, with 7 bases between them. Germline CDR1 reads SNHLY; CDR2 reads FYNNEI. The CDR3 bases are TGTGCCAGCAGTGAATCGGTACCTAATGAAAAACTGTTTTTT. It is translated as CASSESVPNEKLFF.

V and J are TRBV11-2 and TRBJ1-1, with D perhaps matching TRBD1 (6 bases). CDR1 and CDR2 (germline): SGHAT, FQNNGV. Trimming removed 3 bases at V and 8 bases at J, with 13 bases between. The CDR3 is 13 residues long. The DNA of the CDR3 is TGTGCCAGCAGCTTGGAGGATGACAGGGAAGCTTTCTTT. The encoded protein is CASSLEDDREAFF.

The CDR3: CASSLVVSAGDGNTIYF. DNA for the CDR3: TGTGCCAGCAGCTTAGTGGTGTCAGCAGGGGACGGAAACACCATATATTTT. The chain recombines TRBV7-2 with TRBJ1-3; D is possibly TRBD1 (6 bases). The CDR3 has 17 amino acids. The germline gives CDR1 SGHTA, CDR2 FQGNSA. The V gene lost 1 base and the J gene lost 4 bases, with 17 bases spanning the gap.

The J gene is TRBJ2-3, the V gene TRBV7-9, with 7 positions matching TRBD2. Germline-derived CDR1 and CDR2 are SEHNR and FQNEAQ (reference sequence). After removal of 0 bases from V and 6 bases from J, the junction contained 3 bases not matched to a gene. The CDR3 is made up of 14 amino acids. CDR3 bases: TGTGCCAGCAGCTTAGCGCTCGGGGGGGATACGCAGTATTTT. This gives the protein CASSLALGGDTQYF.